The subject of this entry is one TCR beta chain. Its antigen is as yet unknown. The CDR3 covers 14 residues. Germline CDR1 is SGHRS and CDR2 is YFSETQ. V lost 1 base and J 3 bases, leaving 10 bases between the germline ends. This entry comes from a study of cytomegalovirus exposure and HLA in healthy donors. Overall study results and limits: Further analysis, carried out later, found HLA-associated TCR beta chains more clonally expanded than equally common other chains. Most TCR beta V segments were productive about 90% or about 30% of the time in an earlier analysis. Several of the most significant clusters appeared linked to common viral pathogens, based on a later analysis.

Both 60 Vbeta primers and 13 Jbeta primers went into the PCR. The protocol was immunoSEQ multiplex PCR, while the TCRdb copy is restricted to in-frame clones and leaves out a portion. The data contain 150,000 to 250,000 clones, around 86% of them singletons. The material sequenced was PBMCs. This sequence joins TRBV5-1 and TRBJ1-1; no clear D gene. This clonotype was sampled from a woman between 45 and 60 years old in good health and CMV-seropositive. In nucleotides, the CDR3 is TGCGCCAGCAGCTTGTTCAGCGTTGACACTGAAGCTTTCTTT. This sequence encodes CASSLFSVDTEAFF.